The clone carrying this T cell receptor (beta chain) was recorded a few times. V lost 5 bases and J 5 bases, leaving 16 bases between the germline ends. The CDR3 covers 14 residues. The germline V gene encodes CDR1 ENHRY and CDR2 SYGVKD. These data are taken from a study of T cell responses to AZD1222 COVID-19 vaccine. Repertoires were generated with immunoSEQ multiplex PCR, while TCRdb's copy carries only in-frame clones and drops some. The repertoire holds around 94,000 clones, with around 85% as singletons. V gene TRBV10-3 combines with J gene TRBJ2-7; D possibly corresponds to TRBD1 (6 bases). The source is an adult who received the AZD1222 COVID-19 vaccine. This material consisted of peripheral blood, taken 28 days after the second AZD1222 dose. DNA of the CDR3: TGTGCCATCAGTCGTGGACAGCGGACCAACGAGCAGTACTTC. Protein sequence: CAISRGQRTNEQYF.